The 9 T cell receptor beta chains below all came from one sample that was sequenced in a study of CD8 T cells in ankylosing spondylitis. Study-wide results and limits: Roughly eight highly homologous variants made up a TCR beta motif that seemed to typify ankylosing spondylitis blood.

TCRdb re-called the 5' RACE reads through MiXCR, storing one row per CDR3 protein. The table has roughly 450,000 distinct CDR3 sequences, more than 25% seen once; the top ten hold approximately 1%. Their cognate antigens are unknown. Sequenced: blood, either unsorted or a sorted T cell fraction (not recorded which). Receptor source: a male donor with ankylosing spondylitis.

This clonotype showed up just a few times. The rearrangement uses TRBV10-3 and TRBJ1-1; tentative D call: TRBD1 (5 bases). The V end lost 8 bases, the J end lost 12 bases, and 16 bases lay between the germline ends. CDR3 length equals 11 residues. Germline V gene data show CDR1 as ENHRY and CDR2 as SYGVKD. Here the CDR3 DNA reads TGTGCCATCTCGGGGCAGGGTGGGCCTTTCTTT. Amino acids: CAISGQGGPFF.

This chain links TRBV4-2 with TRBJ2-1; TRBD2 is a possible D gene (5 bases). CDR1 and CDR2 (germline): LGHNA, YNFKEQ. The CDR3 loop spans 15 amino acids. Deletions cut 1 base from V and 5 bases from J, with 12 bases between. CDR3 in DNA: TGTGCCAGCAGCCAAGGGGGAGACCGGGACAATGAGCAGTTCTTC. Translated, it gives CASSQGGDRDNEQFF.

V is TRBV2 and J is TRBJ1-2; 7 bases map to TRBD1. The V gene's germline CDR1 is SNHLY and CDR2 FYNNEI. The J segment lost 4 bases and the V segment lost 4 bases, leaving 6 bases of the junction unmatched. The CDR3 contains 14 residues. Written as DNA, the CDR3 is TGTGCCAGCAGTGCCAGGACAGGCACCTATGGCTACACCTTC. Its protein product is CASSARTGTYGYTF.

This clonotype was found a few times. The chain joins TRBV20-1 to TRBJ1-5, with D possibly TRBD1 on 5 matching bases. Trimming removed 3 bases at V and 2 bases at J, with 11 bases between. The germline gives CDR1 DFQATT, CDR2 SNEGSKA (reference sequence). This CDR3 comprises 14 residues. CDR3 amino acids: CSARWGVGNQPQHF. CDR3 in DNA: TGCAGTGCTAGGTGGGGGGTGGGCAATCAGCCCCAGCATTTT.

This clonotype was detected a few times. The chain employs TRBV6-2 or TRBV6-3 and TRBJ1-1; tentative D call: TRBD1 (5 bases). The germline gives CDR1 MNHEY, CDR2 SVGEGT. Trimming took off 10 bases at V and 5 bases at J, with 17 bases between the two ends. The CDR3 has 13 amino acids. The CDR3 DNA reads TGTGCCACCAAAGCGGGGGGTCGGACTGAAGCTTTCTTT. Its protein is CATKAGGRTEAFF.

The CDR3 nucleotides read TGTGCCAGCAGCCAAGGGGCCCGCGGCGGGGAGCTGTTTTTT. Translation: CASSQGARGGELFF. The chain recombines TRBV3-1 with TRBJ2-2; unclear D gene. The CDR3 totals 14 residues. The V and J ends lost 1 base and 7 bases respectively, with 10 bases between them. The germline V gene has CDR1 LGHDT and CDR2 YNNKEL (reference sequence).

V is TRBV30 and J is TRBJ2-7; 9 bases are shared with TRBD1. The CDR3 sequence is 15 residues long. V lost 3 bases to trimming and J lost 4 bases; unmatched junction nucleotides: 10. Germline V gene lookup returns CDR1 GTSNPN and CDR2 SVGIG (reference sequence). The CDR3 here is CAWSPSGTGKYEQYF. In nucleotides, the CDR3 is TGTGCCTGGAGCCCATCCGGGACAGGGAAATACGAGCAGTACTTC. Variable domain in full (rest from reference TRBV30 and TRBJ2-7): SQTIHQWPATLVQPVGSPLSLECTVEGTSNPNLYWYRQAAGRGLQLLFYSVGIGQISSEVPQNLSASRPQDRQFILSSKKLLLSDSGFYLCAWSPSGTGKYEQYFGPGTRLTVT.

This clonotype has just a few counts. V is TRBV25-1 and J is TRBJ2-1, with TRBD1 matching over 7 bases. CDR3 length equals 12 residues. CDR1 is MGHDK, CDR2 SYGVNS, per germline. Trimming took 8 bases from V and 2 from J; bases not matched to a gene: 0. The CDR3 nucleotides are TGTGCCAGCGGGACAGCCTACAATGAGCAGTTCTTC. This translates into CASGTAYNEQFF.

This clonotype was observed a handful of times. V is TRBV10-3 and J is TRBJ1-5; D is uncertain. Trimming shortened V by 2 bases and J by 0 bases, and 2 bases separated the two germline ends. The CDR3 has 13 amino acids. Germline assignment: CDR1 ENHRY and CDR2 SYGVKD. The CDR3 sequence: CAISESSNQPQHF. As DNA, the CDR3 is TGTGCCATCAGTGAGAGTAGCAATCAGCCCCAGCATTTT.